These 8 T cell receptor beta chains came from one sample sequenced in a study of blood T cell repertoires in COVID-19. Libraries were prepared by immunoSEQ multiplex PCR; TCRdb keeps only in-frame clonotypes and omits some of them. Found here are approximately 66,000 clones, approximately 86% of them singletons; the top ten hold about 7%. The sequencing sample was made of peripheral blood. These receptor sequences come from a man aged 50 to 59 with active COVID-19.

The CDR3 here is CASSTSGGAYEQYF. Here the CDR3 DNA reads TGCGCCAGCTCGACTAGCGGGGGGGCGTACGAGCAGTACTTC. This rearrangement joins TRBV10-2 to TRBJ2-7, with 14 bases identical to TRBD2. Germline V gene data show CDR1 as WSHSY and CDR2 as SAAADI. Unmatched junction bases numbered 4, after V lost 8 bases and J lost 4 bases. The CDR3 runs 14 residues.

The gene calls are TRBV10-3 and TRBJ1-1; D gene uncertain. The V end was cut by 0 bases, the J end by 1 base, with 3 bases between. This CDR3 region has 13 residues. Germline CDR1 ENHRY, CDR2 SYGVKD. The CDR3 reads CAISESQNTEAFF. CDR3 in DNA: TGTGCCATCAGTGAGTCACAGAACACTGAAGCTTTCTTT.

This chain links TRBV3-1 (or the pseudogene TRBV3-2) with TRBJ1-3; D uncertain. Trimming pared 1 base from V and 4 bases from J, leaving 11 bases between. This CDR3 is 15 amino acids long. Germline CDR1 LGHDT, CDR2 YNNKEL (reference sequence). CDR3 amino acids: CASSQGTSGGNTIYF. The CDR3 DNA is TGTGCCAGCAGCCAAGGAACCTCGGGGGGAAACACCATATATTTT.

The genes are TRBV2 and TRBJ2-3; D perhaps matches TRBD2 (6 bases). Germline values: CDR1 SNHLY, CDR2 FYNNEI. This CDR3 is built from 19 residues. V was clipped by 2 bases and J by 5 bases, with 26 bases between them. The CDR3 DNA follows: TGTGCCAGCAGTGAATTTAACGGGTTTCGGGACTCACGTAGAGATACGCAGTATTTT. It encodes CASSEFNGFRDSRRDTQYF.

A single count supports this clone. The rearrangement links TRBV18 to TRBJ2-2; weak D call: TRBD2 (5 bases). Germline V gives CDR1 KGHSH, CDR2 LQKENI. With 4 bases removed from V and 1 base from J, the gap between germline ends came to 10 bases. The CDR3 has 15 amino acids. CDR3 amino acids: CASSLSGGNTGELFF. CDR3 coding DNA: TGTGCCAGCTCACTAAGTGGAGGGAACACCGGGGAGCTGTTTTTT. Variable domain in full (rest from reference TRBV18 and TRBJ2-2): NAGVMQNPRHLVRRRGQEARLRCSPMKGHSHVYWYRQLPEEGLKFMVYLQKENIIDESGMPKERFSAEFPKEGPSILRIQQVVRGDSAAYFCASSLSGGNTGELFFGEGSRLTVL.

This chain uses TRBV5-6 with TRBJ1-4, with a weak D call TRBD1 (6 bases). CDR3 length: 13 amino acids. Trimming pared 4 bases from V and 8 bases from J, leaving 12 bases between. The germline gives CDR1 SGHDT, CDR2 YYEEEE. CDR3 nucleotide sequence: TGTGCCAGCAGCCCCCGTGGGGGCGAAAAACTGTTTTTT. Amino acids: CASSPRGGEKLFF.

CDR3 sequence (DNA): TGTGCCAGCTCACCCCCTGGGGTAACAGGTAACACTGAAGCTTTCTTT. Residues: CASSPPGVTGNTEAFF. This sequence joins TRBV18 and TRBJ1-1; weak D call: TRBD1 (5 bases). The V gene lost 3 bases and the J gene lost 2 bases, with 16 bases spanning the gap. This CDR3 is built from 16 residues. Per the germline V gene, CDR1 is KGHSH and CDR2 is LQKENI. Variable domain in full (rest from reference TRBV18 and TRBJ1-1): NAGVMQNPRHLVRRRGQEARLRCSPMKGHSHVYWYRQLPEEGLKFMVYLQKENIIDESGMPKERFSAEFPKEGPSILRIQQVVRGDSAAYFCASSPPGVTGNTEAFFGQGTRLTVV.

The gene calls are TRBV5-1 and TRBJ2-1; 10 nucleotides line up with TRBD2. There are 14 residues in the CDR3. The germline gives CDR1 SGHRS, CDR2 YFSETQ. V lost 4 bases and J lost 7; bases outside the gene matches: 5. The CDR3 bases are TGCGCCAGCAGCCCTAGGACTAGCGGTAATGAGCAGTTCTTC. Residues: CASSPRTSGNEQFF.